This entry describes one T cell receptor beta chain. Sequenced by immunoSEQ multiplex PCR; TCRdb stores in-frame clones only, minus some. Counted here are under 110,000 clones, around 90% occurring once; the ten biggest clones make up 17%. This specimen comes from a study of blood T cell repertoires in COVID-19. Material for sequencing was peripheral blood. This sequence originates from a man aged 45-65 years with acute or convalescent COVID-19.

Here the CDR3 reads CASSPLQEGTEAFF. CDR3 in DNA: TGTGCCAGCAGTCCACTCCAGGAGGGCACTGAAGCTTTCTTT. V and J are TRBV27 and TRBJ1-1, with D uncertain. CDR1 and CDR2 (germline): MNHEY, SMNVEV (reference sequence). This CDR3 comprises 14 residues. Trimming cost V 5 bases and J 4 bases, with 14 bases left between them.